Included here is one T cell receptor beta chain sequence, with context. Its antigen is still unknown. This record comes from a study of blood T cells in healthy people across ages. General study results and limits: PBMC samples, being unsorted, prevented any conclusive comparison of naive and antigen-experienced cells.

The CDR3 has 14 residues. After removal of 4 bases from V and 10 bases from J, the junction contained 11 bases not matched to a gene. Germline V gene sequence: CDR1 SGDLS, CDR2 YYNGEE. A J-beta primer mix and a sample-barcoded 5' primer were used in a second PCR of about 6 to 12 cycles. TCRdb used MiXCR to reprocess the 5' RACE reads, holding one entry per CDR3 protein. The sample consists of under 2,000,000 distinct CDR3 sequences, around half of them appearing once. The chain recombines TRBV9 with TRBJ2-1, with TRBD2 identical over 7 bases. Sequencing used blood. This clonotype was sampled from a woman in her 40s in good health. The CDR3 region has the DNA TGTGCCAGCAGCAACAATGGGGGGGGTAACGAGCAGTTCTTC. Translating it yields CASSNNGGGNEQFF.